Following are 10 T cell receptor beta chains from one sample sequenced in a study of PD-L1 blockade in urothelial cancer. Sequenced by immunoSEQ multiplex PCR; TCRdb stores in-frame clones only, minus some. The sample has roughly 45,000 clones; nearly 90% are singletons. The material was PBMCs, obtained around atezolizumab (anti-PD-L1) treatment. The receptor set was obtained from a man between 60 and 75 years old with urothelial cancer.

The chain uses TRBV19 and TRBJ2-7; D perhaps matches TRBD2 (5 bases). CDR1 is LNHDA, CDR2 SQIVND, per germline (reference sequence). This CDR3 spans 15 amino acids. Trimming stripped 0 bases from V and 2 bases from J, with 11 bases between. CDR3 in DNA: TGTGCCAGTAGTATAGATACCGGGAATACCTACGAGCAGTACTTC. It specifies CASSIDTGNTYEQYF. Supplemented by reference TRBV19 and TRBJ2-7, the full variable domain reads DGGITQSPKYLFRKEGQNVTLSCEQNLNHDAMYWYRQDPGQGLRLIYYSQIVNDFQKGDIAEGYSVSREKKESFPLTVTSAQKNPTAFYLCASSIDTGNTYEQYFGPGTRLTVT.

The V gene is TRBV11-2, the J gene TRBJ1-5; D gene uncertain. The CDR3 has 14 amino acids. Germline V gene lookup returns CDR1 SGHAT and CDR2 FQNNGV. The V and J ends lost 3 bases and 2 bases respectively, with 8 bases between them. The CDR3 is CASSFSGGNQPQHF. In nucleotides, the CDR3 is TGTGCCAGCAGCTTTAGCGGCGGCAATCAGCCCCAGCATTTT.

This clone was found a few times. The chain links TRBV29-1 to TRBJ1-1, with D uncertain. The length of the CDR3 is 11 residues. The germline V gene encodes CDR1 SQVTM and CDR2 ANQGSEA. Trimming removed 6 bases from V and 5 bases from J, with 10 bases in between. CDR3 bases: TGCAGCGTGCGGTGGGAGACTGAAGCTTTCTTT. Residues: CSVRWETEAFF.

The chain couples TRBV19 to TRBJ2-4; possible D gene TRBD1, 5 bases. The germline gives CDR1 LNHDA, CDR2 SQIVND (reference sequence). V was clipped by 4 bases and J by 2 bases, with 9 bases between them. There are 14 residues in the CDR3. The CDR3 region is CASSNQGTKNIQYF. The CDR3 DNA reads TGTGCCAGTAGTAACCAGGGAACCAAAAACATTCAGTACTTC.

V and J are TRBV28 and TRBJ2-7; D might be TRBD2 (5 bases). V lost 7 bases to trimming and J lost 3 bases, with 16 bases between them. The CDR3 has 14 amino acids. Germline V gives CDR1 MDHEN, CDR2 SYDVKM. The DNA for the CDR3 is TGTGCCAGCACTCCTAGAGGACTCCGCTACGAGCAGTACTTC. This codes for CASTPRGLRYEQYF. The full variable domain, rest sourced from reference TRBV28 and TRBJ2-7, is DVKVTQSSRYLVKRTGEKVFLECVQDMDHENMFWYRQDPGLGLRLIYFSYDVKMKEKGDIPEGYSVSREKKERFSLILESASTNQTSMYLCASTPRGLRYEQYFGPGTRLTVT.

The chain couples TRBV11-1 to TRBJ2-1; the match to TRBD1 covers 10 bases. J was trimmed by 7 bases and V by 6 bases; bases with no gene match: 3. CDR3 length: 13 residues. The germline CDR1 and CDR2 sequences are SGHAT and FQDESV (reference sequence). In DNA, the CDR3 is TGTGCCAGCAGGACAGGGGGCTTAAATGAGCAGTTCTTC. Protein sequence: CASRTGGLNEQFF.

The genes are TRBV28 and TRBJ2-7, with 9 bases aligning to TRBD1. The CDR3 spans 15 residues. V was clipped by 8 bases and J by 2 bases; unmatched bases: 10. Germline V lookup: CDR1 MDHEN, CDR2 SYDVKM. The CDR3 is CASRETGGRTYEQYF. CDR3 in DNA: TGTGCCAGCCGCGAGACAGGGGGTCGAACCTACGAGCAGTACTTC.

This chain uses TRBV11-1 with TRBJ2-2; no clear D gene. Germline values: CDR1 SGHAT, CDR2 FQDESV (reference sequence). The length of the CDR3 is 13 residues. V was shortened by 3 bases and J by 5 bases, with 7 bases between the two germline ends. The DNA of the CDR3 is TGTGCCAGCAGCTTTGTGGCAACCGGGGAGCTGTTTTTT. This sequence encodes CASSFVATGELFF.

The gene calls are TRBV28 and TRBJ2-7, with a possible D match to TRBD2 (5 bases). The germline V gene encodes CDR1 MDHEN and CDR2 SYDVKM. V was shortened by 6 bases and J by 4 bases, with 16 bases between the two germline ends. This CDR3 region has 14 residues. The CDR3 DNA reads TGTGCCAGCAGCCCGGGCGGGCCTCGATACGAGCAGTACTTC. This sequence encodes CASSPGGPRYEQYF.

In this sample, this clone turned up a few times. The CDR3 DNA is TGCGCCAGCAGCTTGGCCGGGACAGGGAGATCACCCCTCCACTTT. This codes for CASSLAGTGRSPLHF. This chain joins TRBV5-1 and TRBJ1-6, with 9 bases aligning to TRBD1. V lost 0 bases to trimming and J lost 10 bases; unmatched junction nucleotides: 5. Germline values: CDR1 SGHRS, CDR2 YFSETQ. This CDR3 spans 15 amino acids.